Presented here are 4 T cell receptor beta chains from one specimen sequenced in a study of response to subunit inactivated influenza vaccine. Each CDR3 protein is one row after TCRdb ran MiXCR on the RT-PCR reads. This table has 450,000 to 600,000 distinct CDR3 sequences, around 7.7% appearing once. Source: PBMCs from blood, taken less than 30 months after vaccination. The receptors stem from a man aged 50-75 years who received an inactivated influenza vaccine.

The chain carries TRBV3-1 and TRBJ2-7, with 9 nucleotides matching TRBD2. CDR1 is LGHDT, CDR2 YNNKEL, per germline (reference sequence). V shed 2 bases, J shed 8 bases, and the junction held 10 bases outside the gene matches. The CDR3 sequence is 15 residues long. The CDR3 here is CASSQSGLAGRQQYF. The CDR3 DNA reads TGTGCCAGCAGCCAAAGTGGGCTAGCGGGGCGCCAGCAGTACTTC.

The rearrangement joins TRBV6-2 or TRBV6-3 to TRBJ2-3; D perhaps matches TRBD1 (5 bases). Germline loops: CDR1 MNHEY, CDR2 SVGEGT. V was cut by 0 bases and J by 4 bases, with 5 bases left in between. This CDR3 has 13 residues. The CDR3 DNA reads as TGTGCCAGCAGTTACTCAGGGGCAGATACGCAGTATTTT. This gives the protein CASSYSGADTQYF.

This clonotype has ten or more counts. The chain is built from TRBV18 and TRBJ2-3; the D gene is possibly TRBD1 (5 bases). Germline V gene lookup returns CDR1 KGHSH and CDR2 LQKENI. V was trimmed by 3 bases and J by 0 bases, leaving 7 bases between them. This CDR3 spans 14 amino acids. The CDR3 loop is CASSPTESTDTQYF. CDR3 in DNA: TGTGCCAGCTCACCGACAGAAAGCACAGATACGCAGTATTTT.

This clonotype was seen only a few times. The chain couples TRBV5-1 to TRBJ2-1; 12 nucleotides agree with TRBD2. The germline gives CDR1 SGHRS, CDR2 YFSETQ. The CDR3 is made up of 16 amino acids. The trim removed 0 bases at V and 8 bases at J, leaving 6 bases unmatched. In DNA form, the CDR3 reads TGCGCCAGCAGCTTGGGACTAGCGGGGGTTCCATATGAGCAGTTCTTC. Its protein is CASSLGLAGVPYEQFF.